A single sample gave rise to the 18 T cell receptor beta chains below, sequenced in a study of Ad26.COV2.S vaccination and SARS-CoV-2 variants. Libraries were prepared by immunoSEQ multiplex PCR; TCRdb keeps only in-frame clonotypes and omits some of them. The data contain over 110,000 clones, about nine tenths of them singletons. This material consisted of peripheral blood, taken after recovery from COVID-19. Receptors were obtained from a human donor who had recovered from COVID-19.

The V gene is TRBV9, the J gene TRBJ2-3; 7 bases match TRBD2. V lost 0 bases to trimming and J lost 1 base; unmatched junction nucleotides: 5. The V gene's germline CDR1 is SGDLS and CDR2 YYNGEE. CDR3 length equals 16 residues. CDR3 sequence reads: CASSVDVGGGTDTQYF. CDR3 in DNA: TGTGCCAGCAGCGTAGATGTGGGGGGGGGCACAGATACGCAGTATTTT.

Concerning this clone itself: Distinct nucleotide sequences in the sample also encode this CDR3. The chain couples TRBV18 to TRBJ1-1; TRBD1 might be the D (6 bases). V gave up 3 bases and J gave up 4 bases, with 9 bases separating them. CDR1 and CDR2 (germline): KGHSH, LQKENI. CDR3 size: 13 residues. The CDR3 region is CASSPQGGTEAFF. For the CDR3, the DNA is TGTGCCAGCTCACCTCAAGGGGGCACTGAAGCTTTCTTT.

This chain connects TRBV7-8 to TRBJ2-1; 8 nucleotides match TRBD2. CDR3 size: 15 residues. With 1 base clipped from V and 6 bases from J, the junction kept 5 bases outside the gene matches. Germline CDR1 and CDR2: SGHVS and FQNEAQ. The CDR3 DNA is TGTGCCAGCAGCTTAGGCCGGACTAGCTTCAATGAGCAGTTCTTC. Translation gives CASSLGRTSFNEQFF.

The V and J genes are TRBV14 and TRBJ1-6; TRBD1 matches at 8 bases. CDR1 SGHDN and CDR2 FVKESK come from the germline V gene. This CDR3 has 15 residues. With 4 bases clipped from V and 10 bases from J, the junction kept 9 bases outside the gene matches. In nucleotides, the CDR3 is TGTGCCAGCAGCCTTACCGGGACAGGACGGTCACCCCTCCACTTT. Encoded protein: CASSLTGTGRSPLHF.

CDR3 region: CASSFQGDSPLHF. CDR3 coding DNA: TGCGCCAGCAGCTTCCAGGGGGATTCACCCCTCCACTTT. V gene TRBV5-1 combines with J gene TRBJ1-6; TRBD1 matches at 7 bases. J was trimmed by 8 bases and V by 2 bases; bases with no gene match: 1. The CDR3 loop spans 13 amino acids. The germline V gene encodes CDR1 SGHRS and CDR2 YFSETQ.

V is TRBV3-1 (or the pseudogene TRBV3-2) and J is TRBJ2-6; weak D call: TRBD2 (5 bases). The V end was cut by 0 bases, the J end by 2 bases, with 14 bases between. Germline V gene data show CDR1 as LGHDT and CDR2 as YNNKEL (reference sequence). This CDR3 region has 18 residues. The CDR3 region is CASSQELGLGPGANVLTF. The CDR3 nucleotides read TGTGCCAGCAGCCAAGAACTAGGGTTGGGCCCTGGGGCCAACGTCCTGACTTTC.

This clone was seen just once. The chain links TRBV19 to TRBJ1-1; a possible D gene is TRBD1 (6 bases). This CDR3 has 13 residues. The V end was cut by 3 bases, the J end by 1 base, with 6 bases between. CDR1 is LNHDA, CDR2 SQIVND, per germline (reference sequence). CDR3 in amino acids: CASSMGANTEAFF. As DNA, the CDR3 is TGTGCCAGTAGTATGGGGGCGAACACTGAAGCTTTCTTT.

This CDR3 reads CAFGLHSPGEQFF. CDR3 in DNA: TGTGCCTTCGGCCTCCATTCACCAGGGGAGCAGTTCTTC. The chain combines TRBV30 with TRBJ2-1; D is perhaps TRBD1 (5 bases). Trimming cost V 7 bases and J 10 bases, with 20 bases left between them. Germline V lookup: CDR1 GTSNPN, CDR2 SVGIG (reference sequence). This CDR3 contains 13 residues.

Only a few counts were recorded for this clone. The chain combines TRBV2 with TRBJ1-2; D uncertain. With 5 bases removed from V and 7 bases from J, the gap between germline ends came to 14 bases. The CDR3 totals 13 residues. Germline CDR1 reads SNHLY; CDR2 reads FYNNEI. The CDR3 protein is CASSYSGSGGYTF. In DNA, the CDR3 is TGTGCCAGCAGTTATTCGGGGAGTGGTGGCTACACCTTC.

The V gene is TRBV7-6, the J gene TRBJ2-1; D gene ambiguous. The V end lost 3 bases, the J end lost 8 bases, and 8 bases lay between the germline ends. This CDR3 has 12 residues. Germline-derived CDR1 and CDR2 are SGHVS and FNYEAQ. The CDR3 bases are TGTGCCAGCAGCTTTAGTCTCCATGAGCAGTTCTTC. It translates to CASSFSLHEQFF.

This chain joins TRBV5-1 and TRBJ1-1; possibly TRBD1 for D (6 bases). The V gene's germline CDR1 is SGHRS and CDR2 YFSETQ. This CDR3 has 12 amino acids. Trimming took 4 bases from V and 8 from J, leaving 12 bases between them. CDR3 region: CASSPGGAEAFF. CDR3 sequence (DNA): TGCGCCAGCAGCCCGGGGGGGGCCGAAGCTTTCTTT.

The chain carries TRBV6-5 and TRBJ1-3, with a possible D match to TRBD1 (5 bases). This CDR3 has 14 residues. Germline CDR1 and CDR2: MNHEY and SVGAGI. V was shortened by 7 bases and J by 0 bases, with 10 bases between the two germline ends. In nucleotides, the CDR3 is TGTGCCAGCATGGGACGGGGCTCTGGAAACACCATATATTTT. This codes for CASMGRGSGNTIYF.

CDR3 protein: CASSAIGGGQYF. Here the CDR3 DNA reads TGTGCCAGCAGCGCAATCGGGGGAGGCCAGTACTTC. The chain employs TRBV9 and TRBJ2-5; maybe TRBD2 (6 bases). Germline V lookup: CDR1 SGDLS, CDR2 YYNGEE. The CDR3 totals 12 residues. Trimming cost V 3 bases and J 10 bases, with 13 bases left between them.

The V gene is TRBV29-1, the J gene TRBJ1-2; TRBD1 is a possible D gene (6 bases). V dropped 7 bases and J dropped 8 bases, with 14 bases sitting between them. Per the germline V gene, CDR1 is SQVTM and CDR2 is ANQGSEA. The CDR3 runs to 11 residues. The CDR3: CSAAGASGYTF. The CDR3 DNA reads as TGCAGCGCCGCGGGGGCGTCCGGCTACACCTTC.

This chain joins TRBV2 and TRBJ2-7; 12 nucleotides align to TRBD1. The CDR3 loop spans 14 amino acids. Germline CDR1 and CDR2: SNHLY and FYNNEI. The junction had 8 bases not matched to a gene; V was cut back by 2 bases and J by 12 bases. The CDR3 region has the DNA TGTGCCAGCAGTGAATCCGGGACAGGGGGCTCCGGGTACTTC. Translating gives CASSESGTGGSGYF.

The V gene is TRBV19, the J gene TRBJ1-1; the D gene is possibly TRBD1 (5 bases). The germline V and J ends were trimmed by 7 bases and 3 bases, with 12 bases remaining between them. The CDR3 has 13 amino acids. The germline V gene has CDR1 LNHDA and CDR2 SQIVND (reference sequence). CDR3 DNA: TGTGCCAGTAAGCCTCGGGGGGACACTGAAGCTTTCTTT. Protein sequence: CASKPRGDTEAFF. The full variable domain, in which reference TRBV19 and TRBJ1-1 provide the parts outside the CDR3, is DGGITQSPKYLFRKEGQNVTLSCEQNLNHDAMYWYRQDPGQGLRLIYYSQIVNDFQKGDIAEGYSVSREKKESFPLTVTSAQKNPTAFYLCASKPRGDTEAFFGQGTRLTVV.

CDR3 protein: CASSTGTAPGYTF. Here the CDR3 DNA reads TGTGCCAGCAGTACCGGGACAGCCCCTGGCTACACCTTC. The rearrangement links TRBV12-3 or TRBV12-4 to TRBJ1-2, with TRBD1 matching 7 bases. V shed 5 bases, J shed 7 bases, and the junction held 7 bases outside the gene matches. The CDR3 is made up of 13 amino acids.

The genes are TRBV13 and TRBJ2-7, with D perhaps TRBD2 (7 bases). This CDR3 has 14 amino acids. Trimming took off 7 bases at V and 6 bases at J, with 19 bases between the two ends. From germline, CDR1 is PRHDT and CDR2 FYEKMQ (reference sequence). The CDR3 DNA reads TGTGCCAGCACCGGCGGGGGCCTCGTAGGCGAGCAGTACTTC. Amino acid sequence: CASTGGGLVGEQYF.